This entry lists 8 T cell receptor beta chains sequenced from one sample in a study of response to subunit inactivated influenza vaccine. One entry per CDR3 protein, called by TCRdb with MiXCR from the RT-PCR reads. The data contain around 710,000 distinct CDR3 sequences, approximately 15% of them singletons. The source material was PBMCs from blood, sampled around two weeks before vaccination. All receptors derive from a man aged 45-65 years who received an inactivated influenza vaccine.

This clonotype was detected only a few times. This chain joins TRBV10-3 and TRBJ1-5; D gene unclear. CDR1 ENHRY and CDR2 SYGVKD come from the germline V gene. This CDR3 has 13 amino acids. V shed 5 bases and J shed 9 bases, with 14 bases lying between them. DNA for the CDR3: TGTGCCATCAGTCCTGAGCCCGGTGGGCCCCAGCATTTT. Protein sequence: CAISPEPGGPQHF.

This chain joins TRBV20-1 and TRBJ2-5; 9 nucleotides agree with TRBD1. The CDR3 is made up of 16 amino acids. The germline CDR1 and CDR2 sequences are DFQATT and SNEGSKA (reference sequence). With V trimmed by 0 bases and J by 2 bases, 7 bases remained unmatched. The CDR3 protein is CSARDQYRGLQETQYF. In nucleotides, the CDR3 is TGCAGTGCTAGAGATCAATACAGGGGGCTTCAAGAGACCCAGTACTTC.

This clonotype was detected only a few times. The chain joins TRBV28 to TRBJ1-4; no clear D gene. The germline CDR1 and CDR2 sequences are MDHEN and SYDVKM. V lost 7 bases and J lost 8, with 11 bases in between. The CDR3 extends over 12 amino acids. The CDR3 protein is CASMAFDEKLFF. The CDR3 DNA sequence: TGTGCCAGCATGGCCTTTGACGAAAAACTGTTTTTT.

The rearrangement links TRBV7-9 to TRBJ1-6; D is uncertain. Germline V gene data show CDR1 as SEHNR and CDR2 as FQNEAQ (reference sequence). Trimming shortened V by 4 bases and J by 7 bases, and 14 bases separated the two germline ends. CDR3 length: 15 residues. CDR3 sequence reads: CASSSADAGNSPLHF. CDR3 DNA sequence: TGTGCCAGCAGCTCCGCGGACGCGGGAAATTCACCCCTCCACTTT.

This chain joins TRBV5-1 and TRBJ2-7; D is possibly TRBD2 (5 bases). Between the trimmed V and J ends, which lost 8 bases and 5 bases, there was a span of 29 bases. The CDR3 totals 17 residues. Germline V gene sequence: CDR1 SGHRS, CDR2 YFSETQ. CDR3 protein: CASRPGSYLRNVDEQYF. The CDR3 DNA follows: TGCGCCAGTAGGCCGGGATCTTACCTGCGGAATGTGGACGAGCAGTACTTC.

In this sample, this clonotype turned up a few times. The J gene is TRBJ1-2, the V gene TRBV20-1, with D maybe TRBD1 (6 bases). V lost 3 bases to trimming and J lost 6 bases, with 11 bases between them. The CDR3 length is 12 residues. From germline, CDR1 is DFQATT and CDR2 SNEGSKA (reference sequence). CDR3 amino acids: CSASQGLDGYTF. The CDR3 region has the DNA TGCAGTGCTAGCCAGGGGCTGGATGGCTACACCTTC.

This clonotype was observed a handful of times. CDR3 nucleotide sequence: TGTGCCAGCAGCCGATCCCAACCCCGGTACAAGAACACTGAAGCTTTCTTT. Encoded protein: CASSRSQPRYKNTEAFF. The J gene is TRBJ1-1, the V gene TRBV11-2; D uncertain. The CDR3 sequence is 17 residues long. CDR1 SGHAT and CDR2 FQNNGV come from the germline V gene. Trimming stripped 5 bases from V and 1 base from J, with 20 bases between.

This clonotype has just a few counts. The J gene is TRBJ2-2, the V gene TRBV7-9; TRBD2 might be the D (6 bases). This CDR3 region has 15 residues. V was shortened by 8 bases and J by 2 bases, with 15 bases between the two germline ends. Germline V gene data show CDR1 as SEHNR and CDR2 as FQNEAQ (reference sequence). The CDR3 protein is CASGPGRGNTGELFF. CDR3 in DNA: TGTGCCAGCGGGCCTGGGCGGGGTAACACCGGGGAGCTGTTTTTT. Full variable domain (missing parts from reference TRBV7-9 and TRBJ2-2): DTGVSQNPRHKITKRGQNVTFRCDPISEHNRLYWYRQTLGQGPEFLTYFQNEAQLEKSRLLSDRFSAERPKGSFSTLEIQRTEQGDSAMYLCASGPGRGNTGELFFGEGSRLTVL.